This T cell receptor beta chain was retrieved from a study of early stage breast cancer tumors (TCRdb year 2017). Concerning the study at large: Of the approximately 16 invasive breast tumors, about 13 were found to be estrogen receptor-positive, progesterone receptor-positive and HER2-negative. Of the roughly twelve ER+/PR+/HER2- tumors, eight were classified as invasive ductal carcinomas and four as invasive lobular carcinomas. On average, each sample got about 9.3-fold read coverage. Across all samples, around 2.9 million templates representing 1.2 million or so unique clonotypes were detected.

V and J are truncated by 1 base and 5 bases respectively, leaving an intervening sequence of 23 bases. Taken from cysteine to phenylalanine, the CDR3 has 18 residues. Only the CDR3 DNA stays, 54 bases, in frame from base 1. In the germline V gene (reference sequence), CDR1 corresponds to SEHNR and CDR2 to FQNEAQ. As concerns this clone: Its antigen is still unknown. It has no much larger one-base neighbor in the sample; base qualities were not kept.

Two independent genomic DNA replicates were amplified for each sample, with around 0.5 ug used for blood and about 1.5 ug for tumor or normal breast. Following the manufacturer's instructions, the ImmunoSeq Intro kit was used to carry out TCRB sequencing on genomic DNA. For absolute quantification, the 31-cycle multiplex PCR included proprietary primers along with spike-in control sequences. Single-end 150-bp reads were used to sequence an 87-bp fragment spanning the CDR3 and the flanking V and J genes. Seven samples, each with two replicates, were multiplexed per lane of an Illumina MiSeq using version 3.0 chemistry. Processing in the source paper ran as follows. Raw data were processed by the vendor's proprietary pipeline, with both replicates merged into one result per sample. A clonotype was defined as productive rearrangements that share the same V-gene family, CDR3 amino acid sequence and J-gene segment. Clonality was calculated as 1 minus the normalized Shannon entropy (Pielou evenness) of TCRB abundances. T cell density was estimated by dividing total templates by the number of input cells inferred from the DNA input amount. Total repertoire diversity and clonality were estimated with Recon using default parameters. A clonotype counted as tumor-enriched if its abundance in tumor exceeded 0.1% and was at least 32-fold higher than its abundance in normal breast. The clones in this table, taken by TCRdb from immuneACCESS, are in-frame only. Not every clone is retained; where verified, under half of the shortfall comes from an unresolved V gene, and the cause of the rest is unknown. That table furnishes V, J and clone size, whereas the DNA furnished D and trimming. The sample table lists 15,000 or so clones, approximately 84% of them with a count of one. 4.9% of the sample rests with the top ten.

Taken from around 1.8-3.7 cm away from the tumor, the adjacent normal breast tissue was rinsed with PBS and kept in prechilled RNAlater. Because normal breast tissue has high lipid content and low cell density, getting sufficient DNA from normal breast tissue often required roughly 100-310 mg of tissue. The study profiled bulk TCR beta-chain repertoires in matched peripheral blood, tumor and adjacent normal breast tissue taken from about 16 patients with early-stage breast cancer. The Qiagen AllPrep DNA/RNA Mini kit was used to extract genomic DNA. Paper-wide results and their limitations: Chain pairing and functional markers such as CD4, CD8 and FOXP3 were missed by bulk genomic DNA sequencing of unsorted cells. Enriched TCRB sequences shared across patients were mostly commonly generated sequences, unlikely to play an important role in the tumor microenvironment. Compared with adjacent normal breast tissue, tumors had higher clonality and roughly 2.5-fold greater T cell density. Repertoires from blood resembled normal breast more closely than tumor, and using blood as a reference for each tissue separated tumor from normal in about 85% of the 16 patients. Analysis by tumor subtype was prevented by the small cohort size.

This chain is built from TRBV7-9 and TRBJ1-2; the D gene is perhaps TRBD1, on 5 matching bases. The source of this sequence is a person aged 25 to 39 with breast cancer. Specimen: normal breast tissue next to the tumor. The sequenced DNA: TGTGCCAGCAGCTTAGATGCAGGGAAGCATGCCCCCCTTTATGGCTACACCTTC. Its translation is CASSLDAGKHAPLYGYTF.